The 21 T cell receptor beta chains reported below all come from one sample, sequenced in a study of breast tumors, draining lymph nodes, adjacent tissues. In TCRdb, the multiplex PCR reads were re-called with MiXCR into one record per CDR3 protein. The sample includes 80,000 to 130,000 distinct CDR3 sequences, 21% of them seen just once. The lymph nodes were axillary draining lymph nodes from breast cancer patients. Sample: axillary lymph node tissue. The receptors shown here come from a female donor with breast cancer. Some clones in this sample may be carry-over from other donors' samples.

Ten or more counts support this clonotype. The chain is built from TRBV7-3 and TRBJ2-1; no clear D. Trimming stripped 1 base from V and 5 bases from J, with 6 bases between. The CDR3 loop spans 13 amino acids. Germline values: CDR1 SGHTA, CDR2 FQGTGA. CDR3 protein: CASSLSQDNEQFF. The CDR3 DNA sequence: TGTGCCAGCAGCTTAAGCCAGGACAATGAGCAGTTCTTC.

This clonotype was counted many times. The V gene is TRBV14, the J gene TRBJ2-7; no reliable D call. The V gene's germline CDR1 is SGHDN and CDR2 FVKESK. The CDR3 is 14 residues long. With 0 bases removed from V and 4 bases from J, the gap between germline ends came to 10 bases. The CDR3 spells CASSQDWASYEQYF. The CDR3 DNA reads TGTGCCAGCAGCCAAGATTGGGCCAGTTACGAGCAGTACTTC.

This clonotype was seen at least ten times. The chain recombines TRBV20-1 with TRBJ2-7, with TRBD2 matching over 9 bases. CDR1 and CDR2 (germline): DFQATT, SNEGSKA (reference sequence). V was pared by 2 bases and J by 5 bases, with 7 bases of the junction left unmatched. CDR3 length: 14 amino acids. The CDR3 bases are TGCAGTGCTAGACTCGCGGGAGGGCCTGACGAGCAGTACTTC. It is translated as CSARLAGGPDEQYF.

Notes on this clonotype: This may be a read error, as it is one base from a much larger clone. The chain combines TRBV2 with TRBJ2-7; D tentatively reads TRBD1 or TRBD2 (5 bases each). The V gene lost 6 bases and the J gene lost 2 bases, with 20 bases spanning the gap. The CDR3 is made up of 16 amino acids. Germline loops: CDR1 SNHLY, CDR2 FYNNEI. The CDR3 nucleotides are TGTGCCAGCAGGAAGGAGGCCCTTCGGGACGCCTACGAGCAGTACTTC. This encodes CASRKEALRDAYEQYF.

This clonotype came up many times. This sequence joins TRBV5-1 and TRBJ1-5, with unresolved D. Trimming pared 0 bases from V and 6 bases from J, leaving 13 bases between. This CDR3 contains 15 residues. From germline, CDR1 is SGHRS and CDR2 YFSETQ. CDR3: CASSLEGGRGQPQHF. Here the CDR3 DNA reads TGCGCCAGCAGCTTGGAGGGCGGCCGGGGTCAGCCCCAGCATTTT.

This clonotype was seen many times. The chain couples TRBV10-3 to TRBJ2-1, with no clear D. V lost 2 bases, J lost 5 bases, and 10 bases lay in between. Germline values: CDR1 ENHRY, CDR2 SYGVKD. The CDR3 runs to 14 residues. The CDR3 region has the DNA TGTGCCATCAGTGAGGGAACAGACCACAATGAGCAGTTCTTC. Amino acid sequence: CAISEGTDHNEQFF.

This sequence joins TRBV18 and TRBJ1-5; D is ambiguous. Trimming pared 3 bases from V and 0 bases from J, leaving 9 bases between. Germline lookup yields CDR1 KGHSH and CDR2 LQKENI. The CDR3 extends over 15 amino acids. CDR3 sequence reads: CASSPSGYSNQPQHF. DNA of the CDR3: TGTGCCAGCTCACCCTCGGGCTATAGCAATCAGCCCCAGCATTTT.

This clonotype was picked up many times. This chain uses TRBV20-1 with TRBJ1-5; the D gene is possibly TRBD1 (5 bases). V lost 5 bases and J 0 bases, leaving 17 bases between the germline ends. CDR3 length: 16 amino acids. Germline V gene sequence: CDR1 DFQATT, CDR2 SNEGSKA (reference sequence). The CDR3 protein is CSAQPGHSYSNQPQHF. CDR3 nucleotide sequence: TGCAGTGCTCAACCAGGACATAGCTATAGCAATCAGCCCCAGCATTTT.

This clonotype has at least ten counts. The chain couples TRBV6-1 to TRBJ2-1; D possibly uses TRBD1 or TRBD2 (5 bases each). CDR1 MNHNS and CDR2 SASEGT come from the germline V gene. Trimming cost V 8 bases and J 8 bases, with 13 bases left between them. The CDR3 is 12 residues long. The CDR3 spells CASGWGKDEQFF. The DNA for the CDR3 is TGTGCCAGCGGATGGGGGAAGGATGAGCAGTTCTTC.

Turning to this clonotype: This may come from a read error, since a much larger clone is one base off. V and J are TRBV6-2 or TRBV6-3 and TRBJ1-5; D is unresolved. The CDR3 sequence is 16 residues long. The germline V gene encodes CDR1 MNHEY and CDR2 SVGEGT. CDR3 sequence: CASSYGRPYSTQPQHF. CDR3 DNA: TGTGCCAGCAGTTACGGCAGGCCTTATAGCACTCAGCCCCAGCATTTT.

Many counts were recorded for this clonotype. J is TRBJ1-3 and V is TRBV12-3 or TRBV12-4, with D possibly being TRBD1 (5 bases). Trimming removed 3 bases from V and 1 base from J, with 13 bases in between. The CDR3 has 16 amino acids. The DNA of the CDR3 is TGTGCCAGCAGTTTCGGGACCGAGGGTTCTGGAAACACCATATATTTT. Amino acids: CASSFGTEGSGNTIYF.

This clonotype was picked up a small number of times. A much larger clone is a single base away; this may be a read error. This chain connects TRBV3-1 to TRBJ2-2, with D possibly being TRBD1 or TRBD2 (7 bases each). Per germline, CDR1 LGHDT and CDR2 YNNKEL (reference sequence). V was clipped by 0 bases and J by 4 bases, with 9 bases between them. CDR3 length: 15 residues. CDR3 nucleotide sequence: TGTGCCAGCAGCCAAGACAGGGGGGGCACCGGGGAGCTGTTTTTT. Protein: CASSQDRGGTGELFF. The full variable domain, its missing parts supplied by reference TRBV3-1 and TRBJ2-2, is DTAVSQTPKYLVTQMGNDKSIKCEQNLGHDTMYWYKQDSKKFLKIMFSYNNKELIINETVPNRFSPKSPDKAHLNLHINSLELGDSAVYFCASSQDRGGTGELFFGEGSRLTVL.

About this clonotype itself: A much larger clone lies one base from this, so it may be a read error. The CDR3 here is CATSDSRVVDYGYTF. Here the CDR3 DNA reads TGTGCCACCAGTGATTCGCGGGTCGTCGACTATGGCTACACCTTC. This sequence joins TRBV24-1 and TRBJ1-2; D uncertain. This CDR3 is built from 15 residues. Trimming removed 2 bases from V and 3 bases from J, with 12 bases in between. Germline V gene sequence: CDR1 KGHDR, CDR2 SFDVKD.

This chain uses TRBV9 with TRBJ2-1, with 9 bases matching TRBD1. The CDR3 is 14 amino acids. V lost 3 bases to trimming and J lost 9 bases; unmatched junction nucleotides: 7. Germline values: CDR1 SGDLS, CDR2 YYNGEE. The CDR3 protein is CASSDGTGRPEQFF. Written as DNA, the CDR3 is TGTGCCAGCAGCGACGGGACAGGGAGGCCTGAGCAGTTCTTC.

This clonotype was counted between two and nine times. The chain employs TRBV28 and TRBJ1-6, with D unclear. The germline gives CDR1 MDHEN, CDR2 SYDVKM. The V end lost 0 bases, the J end lost 7 bases, and 19 bases lay between the germline ends. The CDR3 runs 18 residues. The CDR3, as DNA: TGTGCCAGCAGTTTATGGGTTTCGGGAATATCGGGGAATTCACCCCTCCACTTT. Translated: CASSLWVSGISGNSPLHF.

This clonotype was seen many times. V gene TRBV15 combines with J gene TRBJ2-1; possibly TRBD2 for D (7 bases). The CDR3 consists of 16 residues. V gave up 0 bases and J gave up 8 bases, with 17 bases separating them. CDR1 and CDR2 (germline): LNHNV, YYDKDF (reference sequence). This CDR3 is CATSRDPEGGRHEQFF. CDR3 in DNA: TGTGCCACCAGCAGAGATCCCGAGGGGGGGCGTCATGAGCAGTTCTTC.

A remark on this clonotype: Its ends do not fully match the called genes, so a read error is possible. CDR3 nucleotide sequence: TGCGCCAGCAGCGTAACCGGGACAGGGCTAGCCAAAACCATTCAGTACTTC. The encoded protein is CASSVTGTGLAKTIQYF. V gene TRBV5-1 combines with J gene TRBJ2-4; 9 positions agree with TRBD1. The CDR3 is made up of 17 amino acids. Germline V gene lookup returns CDR1 SGHRS and CDR2 YFSETQ. Looking up the rest from reference TRBV5-1 and TRBJ2-4 gives the full variable domain: KAGVTQTPRYLIKTRGQQVTLSCSPISGHRSVSWYQQTPGQGLQFLFEYFSETQRNKGNFPGRFSGRQFSNSRSEMNVSTLELGDSALYLCASSVTGTGLAKTIQYFGAGTRLSVL.

There are a few counts of this clonotype. The V call is TRBV3-1, the J call TRBJ2-1; D perhaps matches TRBD2 (5 bases). Germline CDR1 is LGHDT and CDR2 is YNNKEL (reference sequence). V was clipped by 4 bases and J by 6 bases, with 10 bases between them. The CDR3 runs 13 residues. Here the CDR3 reads CASSPGIGNEQFF. CDR3 DNA: TGTGCCAGCAGCCCGGGAATCGGCAATGAGCAGTTCTTC.

This clonotype was counted at least ten times. The gene calls are TRBV2 and TRBJ1-6; tentative D call: TRBD1 (6 bases). CDR3 length equals 15 residues. Germline-derived CDR1 and CDR2 are SNHLY and FYNNEI. V gave up 2 bases and J gave up 3 bases, with 8 bases separating them. CDR3 protein: CASSETGSYNSPLHF. In nucleotides, the CDR3 is TGTGCCAGCAGTGAAACAGGGAGCTATAATTCACCCCTCCACTTT.

About this clonotype: Being one base from a much bigger clone, this may be a read error. This sequence joins TRBV19 and TRBJ2-3; TRBD2 matches at 9 bases. Trimming removed 7 bases from V and 2 bases from J; junction bases left unmatched: 7. CDR1 and CDR2 from the germline V gene are LNHDA and SQIVND (reference sequence). The length of the CDR3 is 15 residues. CDR3 in amino acids: CASKPAGGLTDTQYF. In DNA form, the CDR3 reads TGTGCCAGTAAACCAGCGGGGGGTCTCACAGATACGCAGTATTTT.

The J gene is TRBJ2-1, the V gene TRBV11-2, with unresolved D. V lost 5 bases to trimming and J lost 7 bases, with 6 bases between them. The CDR3 has 11 residues. Germline values: CDR1 SGHAT, CDR2 FQNNGV. The CDR3 region has the DNA TGTGCCAGCAGCCAGGCAAATGAGCAGTTCTTC. This encodes CASSQANEQFF.